These T cell receptor beta chains were read from a single sample in a study of T cells in Graves' hyperthyroidism and ophthalmopathy. One entry per CDR3 protein results from TCRdb running MiXCR on the multiplex PCR reads. The sample holds 650,000 to 700,000 distinct CDR3 sequences, around 16% seen once. The sample comprised blood. The origin of the receptors is a man in his forties or fifties with Graves' hyperthyroidism. CDR3s include the opening cysteine and the closing phenylalanine or tryptophan. The order of the fields is J gene, clone size, D gene, V gene, CDR3 protein, CDR3 DNA. The D gene is left open where the match is weak. Rows may omit the clone size; those that give it use once, few, many or a size class.

J: TRBJ2-7; size: few; D: -; V: TRBV19; CDR3: CASSIAGPYEQYF; DNA: TGTGCCAGTAGTATCGCGGGCCCCTACGAGCAGTACTTC
J: TRBJ2-5; size: many; D: -; V: TRBV12-3/TRBV12-4; CDR3: CASSSLSVNQETQYF; DNA: TGTGCCAGCAGTAGCCTGTCAGTCAACCAAGAGACCCAGTACTTC
J: TRBJ1-1; size: many; D: -; V: TRBV7-8; CDR3: CASNQMNTEAFF; DNA: TGTGCCAGCAACCAGATGAACACTGAAGCTTTCTTT
J: TRBJ1-1; size: many; D: TRBD1; V: TRBV3-1; CDR3: CASSQVGTANTEAFF; DNA: TGTGCCAGCAGCCAAGTGGGGACAGCTAACACTGAAGCTTTCTTT
J: TRBJ2-1; size: few; D: -; V: TRBV6-5; CDR3: CASSSSGPVSSYNEQFF; DNA: TGTGCCAGCAGTTCCTCTGGGCCCGTTAGCTCCTACAATGAGCAGTTCTTC
J: TRBJ1-1; size: -; D: -; V: TRBV19; CDR3: CASSIYANTEAFF; DNA: TGTGCCAGTAGTATTTATGCGAACACTGAAGCTTTCTTT
J: TRBJ2-2; size: -; D: TRBD2; V: TRBV5-1; CDR3: CASSDGLAGHTGELFF; DNA: TGCGCCAGCAGCGACGGACTAGCGGGACACACCGGGGAGCTGTTTTTT
J: TRBJ2-2; size: few; D: TRBD2; V: TRBV18; CDR3: CASSRTSGPNTGELFF; DNA: TGTGCCAGCTCACGGACTAGCGGGCCTAACACCGGGGAGCTGTTTTTT
J: TRBJ1-1; size: many; D: -; V: TRBV14; CDR3: CASSIRQLGTEAFF; DNA: TGTGCCAGCAGCATACGACAGCTTGGCACTGAAGCTTTCTTT
J: TRBJ2-7; size: few; D: TRBD2; V: TRBV11-2; CDR3: CASGTGLAFEQYF; DNA: TGTGCCAGCGGCACGGGACTAGCTTTCGAGCAGTACTTC
J: TRBJ2-3; size: -; D: TRBD2; V: TRBV2; CDR3: CASSPKPGLAGGTSTDTQYF; DNA: TGTGCCAGCAGCCCAAAGCCCGGACTAGCGGGAGGTACCAGCACAGATACGCAGTATTTT
J: TRBJ2-2; size: many; D: TRBD1; V: TRBV6-2/TRBV6-3; CDR3: CATKDSTGLPGELFF; DNA: TGTGCCACCAAAGATTCGACAGGGTTGCCCGGGGAGCTGTTTTTT
J: TRBJ2-7; size: few; D: -; V: TRBV3-1; CDR3: CASSETPLLGGYEQYF; DNA: TGTGCCAGCAGCGAAACCCCTCTCTTGGGCGGCTACGAGCAGTACTTC
J: TRBJ2-1; size: many; D: -; V: TRBV19; CDR3: CASSHINRYNEQFF; DNA: TGTGCCAGTAGCCACATAAACAGGTACAATGAGCAGTTCTTC
J: TRBJ2-6; size: many; D: -; V: TRBV28; CDR3: CASRLGEANVLTF; DNA: TGTGCCAGCAGGCTAGGTGAGGCCAACGTCCTGACTTTC
J: TRBJ1-1; size: few; D: -; V: TRBV5-1; CDR3: CASSVMATGTEAFF; DNA: TGCGCCAGCAGCGTGATGGCCACGGGGACTGAAGCTTTCTTT
J: TRBJ2-1; size: -; D: TRBD1; V: TRBV28; CDR3: CASTNRGSYNEQFF; DNA: TGTGCCAGCACTAACAGGGGGTCCTACAATGAGCAGTTCTTC
J: TRBJ2-7; size: -; D: -; V: TRBV6-2/TRBV6-3; CDR3: CASSYSPIYEQYF; DNA: TGTGCCAGCAGTTACTCTCCAATTTACGAGCAGTACTTC
J: TRBJ1-6; size: -; D: -; V: TRBV4-1; CDR3: CASSQDVRDSDPLHF; DNA: TGCGCCAGCAGCCAAGACGTTCGCGACTCCGATCCCCTCCACTTT
J: TRBJ2-7; size: few; D: -; V: TRBV20-1; CDR3: CSAGGRDPHEQYF; DNA: TGCAGTGCAGGGGGGCGGGACCCACACGAGCAGTACTTC
J: TRBJ2-7; size: many; D: TRBD2; V: TRBV7-2; CDR3: CASSSQGLAGGEQYF; DNA: TGTGCCAGCAGCTCCCAGGGACTAGCGGGAGGGGAGCAGTACTTC
J: TRBJ2-1; size: many; D: TRBD2; V: TRBV2; CDR3: CASKREGVYNEQFF; DNA: TGTGCCAGCAAGCGGGAGGGCGTCTACAATGAGCAGTTCTTC
J: TRBJ2-4; size: many; D: -; V: TRBV7-2; CDR3: CASSRGGQIAKNIQYF; DNA: TGTGCCAGCAGCCGAGGGGGACAAATAGCCAAAAACATTCAGTACTTC
J: TRBJ1-1; size: few; D: -; V: TRBV5-1; CDR3: CASSFGPRGPEAFF; DNA: TGCGCCAGCAGCTTTGGGCCCCGGGGGCCTGAAGCTTTCTTT
J: TRBJ2-1; size: many; D: TRBD2; V: TRBV7-6; CDR3: CASSLLGLAGANEQFF; DNA: TGTGCCAGCAGCTTATTAGGACTAGCGGGAGCCAATGAGCAGTTCTTC
J: TRBJ2-3; size: few; D: -; V: TRBV28; CDR3: CASSFSPALITDTQYF; DNA: TGTGCCAGCAGTTTCTCTCCAGCGCTAATCACAGATACGCAGTATTTT
J: TRBJ2-7; size: many; D: -; V: TRBV6-1; CDR3: CASTTRGNGPDEQYF; DNA: TGTGCCAGCACCACTCGGGGAAACGGTCCGGACGAGCAGTACTTC
J: TRBJ2-5; size: few; D: TRBD1; V: TRBV5-1; CDR3: CASTPGQGGETQYF; DNA: TGCGCCAGCACTCCGGGACAGGGAGGAGAGACCCAGTACTTC
J: TRBJ2-7; size: many; D: TRBD2; V: TRBV28; CDR3: CASSLSGLVAYEQYF; DNA: TGTGCCAGCAGTTTGAGTGGACTAGTTGCCTACGAGCAGTACTTC
J: TRBJ2-1; size: once; D: TRBD1; V: TRBV5-1; CDR3: CASSLWGQGAAYNEQFF; DNA: TGCGCCAGCAGCTTGTGGGGACAGGGGGCCGCCTACAATGAGCAGTTCTTC
J: TRBJ2-5; size: -; D: TRBD2; V: TRBV24-1; CDR3: CATSDQRGAETQYF; DNA: TGTGCCACCAGTGACCAGCGGGGGGCAGAGACCCAGTACTTC
J: TRBJ1-3; size: -; D: -; V: TRBV24-1; CDR3: CATSDLGSGNTIYF; DNA: TGTGCCACCAGTGATTTGGGCTCTGGAAACACCATATATTTT
J: TRBJ2-2; size: -; D: TRBD1; V: TRBV19; CDR3: CASSILGDRHTGELFF; DNA: TGTGCCAGTAGTATCCTAGGGGACAGACACACCGGGGAGCTGTTTTTT
J: TRBJ1-5; size: many; D: TRBD1; V: TRBV12-3/TRBV12-4; CDR3: CASTLNQGAQPQHF; DNA: TGTGCCAGCACCCTAAACCAGGGGGCCCAGCCCCAGCATTTT
J: TRBJ2-1; size: -; D: -; V: TRBV28; CDR3: CASSSGAATGTRSYNEQFF; DNA: TGTGCCAGCAGCTCCGGGGCCGCCACGGGGACCCGCTCCTACAATGAGCAGTTCTTC
J: TRBJ1-4; size: -; D: -; V: TRBV25-1; CDR3: CASSESTGSFEKLFF; DNA: TGTGCCAGCAGTGAATCTACAGGGTCTTTTGAAAAACTGTTTTTT
J: TRBJ2-1; size: -; D: TRBD2; V: TRBV28; CDR3: CASSIYGTIYNEQFF; DNA: TGTGCCAGCAGTATCTACGGGACTATCTACAATGAGCAGTTCTTC
J: TRBJ2-7; size: -; D: TRBD2; V: TRBV9; CDR3: CASSRSLAREFDGQYF; DNA: TGTGCCAGCTCCCGGAGTCTGGCGCGGGAGTTTGACGGGCAGTACTTC
J: TRBJ2-3; size: -; D: -; V: TRBV15; CDR3: CATSSYTGPYTDTQYF; DNA: TGTGCCACCAGCAGTTACACCGGGCCATACACAGATACGCAGTATTTT
J: TRBJ1-2; size: -; D: TRBD1; V: TRBV19; CDR3: CASSMEPGQGHYGYTF; DNA: TGTGCCAGTAGTATGGAACCGGGACAGGGACACTATGGCTACACCTTC
J: TRBJ2-7; size: few; D: -; V: TRBV20-1; CDR3: CSARDPSRARWYEQYF; DNA: TGCAGTGCTAGAGATCCATCACGGGCTAGGTGGTACGAGCAGTACTTC
J: TRBJ2-2; size: -; D: TRBD2; V: TRBV19; CDR3: CASSFPSGLAGPNTGELFF; DNA: TGTGCCAGTAGTTTCCCCTCGGGACTAGCGGGGCCGAACACCGGGGAGCTGTTTTTT
J: TRBJ2-5; size: many; D: -; V: TRBV12-3/TRBV12-4; CDR3: CASSHDRLQETQYF; DNA: TGTGCCAGCAGCCATGACAGGCTACAAGAGACCCAGTACTTC
J: TRBJ1-2; size: -; D: -; V: TRBV20-1; CDR3: CSASPDINYGYTF; DNA: TGCAGTGCCAGTCCGGACATAAACTATGGCTACACCTTC
J: TRBJ1-1; size: -; D: -; V: TRBV7-8; CDR3: CASSYRDVSMTFTKDTEAFF; DNA: TGTGCCAGCAGCTACCGGGACGTCTCAATGACATTCACCAAGGACACTGAAGCTTTCTTT
J: TRBJ2-3; size: many; D: -; V: TRBV20-1; CDR3: CSASYRVRPDTQYF; DNA: TGCAGTGCTAGCTACAGGGTTAGGCCAGATACGCAGTATTTT
J: TRBJ2-1; size: few; D: -; V: TRBV3-1; CDR3: CASSPQTQIQSYEQFF; DNA: TGTGCCAGCAGCCCACAGACCCAAATACAAAGTTATGAGCAGTTCTTC
J: TRBJ2-3; size: many; D: -; V: TRBV2; CDR3: CASSEASDTQYF; DNA: TGTGCCAGCAGTGAGGCGTCTGATACGCAGTATTTT
J: TRBJ2-5; size: -; D: TRBD1; V: TRBV5-1; CDR3: CATWGQGGKETQYF; DNA: TGCGCCACCTGGGGACAGGGGGGGAAAGAGACCCAGTACTTC